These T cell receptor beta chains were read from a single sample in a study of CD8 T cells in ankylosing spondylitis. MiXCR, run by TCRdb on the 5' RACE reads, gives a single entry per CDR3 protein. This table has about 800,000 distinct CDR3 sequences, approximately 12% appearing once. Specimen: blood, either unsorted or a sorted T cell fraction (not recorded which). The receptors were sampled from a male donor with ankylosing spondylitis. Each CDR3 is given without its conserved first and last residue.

CDR3 protein: SVGRGTEAF; V gene: TRBV29-1; J gene: TRBJ1-1
CDR3 protein: ASSVRGLGDQPQH; V gene: TRBV7-2; J gene: TRBJ1-5
CDR3 protein: ASSPSSYYDFNYGYT; V gene: TRBV7-9; J gene: TRBJ1-2
CDR3 protein: SASLGFSPLH; V gene: TRBV20-1; J gene: TRBJ1-6
CDR3 protein: SARGDRKETQY; V gene: TRBV20-1; J gene: TRBJ2-5
CDR3 protein: ASETGTGPNEQF; V gene: TRBV5-1; J gene: TRBJ2-1
CDR3 protein: ASSLQGGNPEAF; V gene: TRBV5-1; J gene: TRBJ1-1
CDR3 protein: ASSLGRVTDTQY; V gene: TRBV11-3; J gene: TRBJ2-3
CDR3 protein: ASSQAGLAGGSSYNEQF; V gene: TRBV3-1; J gene: TRBJ2-1
CDR3 protein: ASSPGNSPGNEQF; V gene: TRBV18; J gene: TRBJ2-1
CDR3 protein: ATSDETSAFYEQY; V gene: TRBV24-1; J gene: TRBJ2-7
CDR3 protein: ASSLRWGDTQY; V gene: TRBV11-1; J gene: TRBJ2-3
CDR3 protein: ASSPENRGGIEQY; V gene: TRBV7-6; J gene: TRBJ2-7
CDR3 protein: SARSGVGDYEQY; V gene: TRBV20-1; J gene: TRBJ2-7
CDR3 protein: ASSLRTSTNEQF; V gene: TRBV11-2; J gene: TRBJ2-1
CDR3 protein: ATSAAPGTWSYEQY; V gene: TRBV6-1; J gene: TRBJ2-7
CDR3 protein: ASSLSPGVETQY; V gene: TRBV5-1; J gene: TRBJ2-5
CDR3 protein: SAGTSGGRWGNEQF; V gene: TRBV20-1; J gene: TRBJ2-1
CDR3 protein: SVEVMTPYGYT; V gene: TRBV29-1; J gene: TRBJ1-2
CDR3 protein: ASSSYSGTQH; V gene: TRBV7-8; J gene: TRBJ1-5
CDR3 protein: AFHGGSYGYT; V gene: TRBV10-3; J gene: TRBJ1-2
CDR3 protein: ASTLSGGYSYGYT; V gene: TRBV12-3/TRBV12-4; J gene: TRBJ1-2
CDR3 protein: ASSYSDFPGELF; V gene: TRBV6-5; J gene: TRBJ2-2
CDR3 protein: SSKQARGYT; V gene: TRBV20-1; J gene: TRBJ1-2
CDR3 protein: ASSFDQYSNQPQH; V gene: TRBV2; J gene: TRBJ1-5
CDR3 protein: ASSQVTQGRYEQY; V gene: TRBV4-3; J gene: TRBJ2-7
CDR3 protein: ASSGGLAGGPAHEQF; V gene: TRBV2; J gene: TRBJ2-1
CDR3 protein: ASSEIAGGAYNEQF; V gene: TRBV25-1; J gene: TRBJ2-1
CDR3 protein: ASSQVFFDRGLTGELF; V gene: TRBV14; J gene: TRBJ2-2
CDR3 protein: ASGDLSKHEQY; V gene: TRBV28; J gene: TRBJ2-7
CDR3 protein: ASTLTQSSYNEQF; V gene: TRBV7-3; J gene: TRBJ2-1
CDR3 protein: SARSPGTGFTDTQY; V gene: TRBV20-1; J gene: TRBJ2-3
CDR3 protein: ASSQELAGLADTQY; V gene: TRBV4-3; J gene: TRBJ2-3
CDR3 protein: ASSQELSRTLSTDTQY; V gene: TRBV4-2; J gene: TRBJ2-3
CDR3 protein: ATLGALGTDTQY; V gene: TRBV10-3; J gene: TRBJ2-3
CDR3 protein: ASSQDTPDSPYEQY; V gene: TRBV14; J gene: TRBJ2-7
CDR3 protein: ASSLRDRVFYEQY; V gene: TRBV28; J gene: TRBJ2-7
CDR3 protein: ASSLQLQGSTGELF; V gene: TRBV7-2; J gene: TRBJ2-2
CDR3 protein: ASSPKAARGFVKNIQY; V gene: TRBV27; J gene: TRBJ2-4
CDR3 protein: SVSGFDHYNEQF; V gene: TRBV29-1; J gene: TRBJ2-1
CDR3 protein: ASSLGVSGDGYT; V gene: TRBV5-5; J gene: TRBJ1-2
CDR3 protein: ASSRQGIGYGYT; V gene: TRBV6-1; J gene: TRBJ1-2
CDR3 protein: ASRLAGDTSSTDTQY; V gene: TRBV6-1; J gene: TRBJ2-3
CDR3 protein: ASSQDTGQGYYNEQF; V gene: TRBV4-3; J gene: TRBJ2-1
CDR3 protein: ASSQQLAGGNYEQY; V gene: TRBV4-2; J gene: TRBJ2-7
CDR3 protein: ASRPRGVNTEAF; V gene: TRBV7-6; J gene: TRBJ1-1
CDR3 protein: ASSLDGTSWKTQY; V gene: TRBV7-2; J gene: TRBJ2-5
CDR3 protein: ASSRGSLLYGYT; V gene: TRBV5-5; J gene: TRBJ1-2
CDR3 protein: ASSRGLAGNEQF; V gene: TRBV6-1; J gene: TRBJ2-1
CDR3 protein: SAKLYRGNQPQH; V gene: TRBV20-1; J gene: TRBJ1-5
CDR3 protein: ASSPSPRDWGAGANVLT; V gene: TRBV28; J gene: TRBJ2-6
CDR3 protein: ASSLTGGVTGANVLT; V gene: TRBV7-2; J gene: TRBJ2-6
CDR3 protein: ASSFQTGQH; V gene: TRBV7-9; J gene: TRBJ1-2
CDR3 protein: ASSQEGTEAF; V gene: TRBV3-1; J gene: TRBJ1-1